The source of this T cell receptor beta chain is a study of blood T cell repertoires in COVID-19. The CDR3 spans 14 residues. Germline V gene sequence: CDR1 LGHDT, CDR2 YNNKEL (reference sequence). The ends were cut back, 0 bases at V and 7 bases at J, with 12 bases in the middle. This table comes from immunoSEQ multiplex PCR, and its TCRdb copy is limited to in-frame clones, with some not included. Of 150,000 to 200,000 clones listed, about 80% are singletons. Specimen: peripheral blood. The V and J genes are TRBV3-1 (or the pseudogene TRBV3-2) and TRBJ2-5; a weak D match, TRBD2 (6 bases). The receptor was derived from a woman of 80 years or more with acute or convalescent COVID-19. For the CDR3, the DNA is TGTGCCAGCAGCCAAGAGCGGGGCCTCAGGACCCAGTACTTC. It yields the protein CASSQERGLRTQYF.